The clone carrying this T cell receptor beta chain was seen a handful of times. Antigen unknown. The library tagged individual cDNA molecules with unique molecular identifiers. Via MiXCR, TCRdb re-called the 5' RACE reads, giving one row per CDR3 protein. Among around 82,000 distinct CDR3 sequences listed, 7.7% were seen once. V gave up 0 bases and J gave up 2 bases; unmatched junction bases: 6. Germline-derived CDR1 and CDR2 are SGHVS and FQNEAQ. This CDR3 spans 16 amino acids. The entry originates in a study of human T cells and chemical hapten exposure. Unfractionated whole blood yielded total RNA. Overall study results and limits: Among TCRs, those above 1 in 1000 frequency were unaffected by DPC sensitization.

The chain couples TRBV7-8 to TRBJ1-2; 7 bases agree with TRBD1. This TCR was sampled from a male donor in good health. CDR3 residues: CASSLAPQGSNYGYTF. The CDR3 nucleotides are TGTGCCAGCAGCTTAGCCCCACAGGGGTCCAACTATGGCTACACCTTC. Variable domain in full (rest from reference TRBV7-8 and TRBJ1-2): GAGVSQSPRYKVAKRGQDVALRCDPISGHVSLFWYQQALGQGPEFLTYFQNEAQLDKSGLPSDRFFAERPEGSVSTLKIQRTQQEDSAVYLCASSLAPQGSNYGYTFGSGTRLTVV.